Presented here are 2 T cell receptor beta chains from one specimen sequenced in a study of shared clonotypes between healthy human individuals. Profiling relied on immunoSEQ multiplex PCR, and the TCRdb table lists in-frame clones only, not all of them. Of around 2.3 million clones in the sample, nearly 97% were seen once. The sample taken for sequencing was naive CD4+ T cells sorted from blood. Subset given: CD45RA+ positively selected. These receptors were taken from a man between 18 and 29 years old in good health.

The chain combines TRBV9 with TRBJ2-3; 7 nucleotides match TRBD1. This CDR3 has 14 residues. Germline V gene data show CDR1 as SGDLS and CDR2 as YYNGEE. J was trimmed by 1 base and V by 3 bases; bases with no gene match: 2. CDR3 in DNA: TGTGCCAGCAGCGGGGACAGCCGCACAGATACGCAGTATTTT. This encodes CASSGDSRTDTQYF.

The CDR3 DNA sequence: TGTGCCAGCTCACCGGGCACGCGGCAAAATGAAAAACTGTTTTTT. Protein: CASSPGTRQNEKLFF. The chain has TRBV18 and TRBJ1-4; D is undetermined. The germline V and J ends were trimmed by 3 bases and 5 bases, with 13 bases remaining between them. The V gene's germline CDR1 is KGHSH and CDR2 LQKENI. CDR3 length equals 15 residues. Filled out from reference TRBV18 and TRBJ1-4, the complete variable domain reads NAGVMQNPRHLVRRRGQEARLRCSPMKGHSHVYWYRQLPEEGLKFMVYLQKENIIDESGMPKERFSAEFPKEGPSILRIQQVVRGDSAAYFCASSPGTRQNEKLFFGSGTQLSVL.